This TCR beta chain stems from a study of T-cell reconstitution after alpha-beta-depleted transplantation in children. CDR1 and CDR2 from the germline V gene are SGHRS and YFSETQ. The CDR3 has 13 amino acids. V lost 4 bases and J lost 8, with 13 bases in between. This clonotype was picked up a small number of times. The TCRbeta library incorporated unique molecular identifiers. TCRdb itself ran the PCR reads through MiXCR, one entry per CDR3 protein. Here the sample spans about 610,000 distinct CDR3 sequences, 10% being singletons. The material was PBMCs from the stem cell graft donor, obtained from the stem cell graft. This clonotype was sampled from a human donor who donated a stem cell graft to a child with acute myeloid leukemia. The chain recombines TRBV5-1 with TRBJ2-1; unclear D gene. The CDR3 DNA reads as TGCGCCAGCAGCCCCGTATTTGGCCATGAGCAGTTCTTC. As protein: CASSPVFGHEQFF.